The rows below give T cell receptor beta chains drawn from one sample of a study of blood T cell repertoires in COVID-19. TCRdb's table, derived via immunoSEQ multiplex PCR, lists solely in-frame clones and lacks some. The profile shows approximately 300,000 clones, about 93% of them singletons. The sequenced sample consisted of peripheral blood. The receptors here all came from a woman aged 25 to 39 with COVID-19, enrolled during active disease. The CDR3 runs from the conserved cysteine through the conserved F or W. The D gene is left open where the match is weak. Some rows mark clone size as missing; the rest say once, few, many or name a class of expanded clone.

DNA: TGTGCCAGCAGGATTACGACTAGCGGTTACAATGAGCAGTTCTTC
CDR3: CASRITTSGYNEQFF
J: TRBJ2-1
size: .
D: TRBD2
V: TRBV6-5

DNA: TGTGCCACCAGTGATCCTCGGGAGGAAGCCAAAAACATTCAGTACTTC
CDR3: CATSDPREEAKNIQYF
J: TRBJ2-4
size: .
D: TRBD2
V: TRBV24-1

DNA: TGTGCCAGCAGCTTAAGTACTTACAATGAGCAGTTCTTC
CDR3: CASSLSTYNEQFF
J: TRBJ2-1
size: .
D: .
V: TRBV11-3

DNA: TGTGCCAGCAGCGTAGCTAGCGGGGTCTACAATGAGCAGTTCTTC
CDR3: CASSVASGVYNEQFF
J: TRBJ2-1
size: once
D: TRBD2
V: TRBV9

DNA: TGTGCCTCGGGGGACAGCGCCTACGAGCAGTACTTC
CDR3: CASGDSAYEQYF
J: TRBJ2-7
size: .
D: .
V: TRBV19

DNA: TGTGCCAGCAGCGTAGAGCAGGGGAAATACAATGAGCAGTTCTTC
CDR3: CASSVEQGKYNEQFF
J: TRBJ2-1
size: .
D: .
V: TRBV9

DNA: TGTGCCAGCAGCCGCCAAAGTTGGGGGGGCACTGAAGCTTTCTTT
CDR3: CASSRQSWGGTEAFF
J: TRBJ1-1
size: .
D: .
V: TRBV3-1/TRBV3-2

DNA: TGTGCCAGCTCACCACAGCAAGGAGCCTACGAGCAGTACTTC
CDR3: CASSPQQGAYEQYF
J: TRBJ2-7
size: .
D: .
V: TRBV18

DNA: TGTGCCAGCAGCCCGCAACAGACCTACGAGCAGTACTTC
CDR3: CASSPQQTYEQYF
J: TRBJ2-7
size: .
D: .
V: TRBV9

DNA: TGTGCCAGCAGCCAGGTCACCGGAGGGATAGATAACTATGGCTACACCTTC
CDR3: CASSQVTGGIDNYGYTF
J: TRBJ1-2
size: few
D: .
V: TRBV4-2

DNA: TGTGCCAGCAGTGAAGCGATCGGGGGTGTGTGGGAGACCCAGTACTTC
CDR3: CASSEAIGGVWETQYF
J: TRBJ2-5
size: .
D: .
V: TRBV2

DNA: TGTGCCAGCAGGGAAACACAGGTGTCTACTAGCACAGATACGCAGTATTTT
CDR3: CASRETQVSTSTDTQYF
J: TRBJ2-3
size: .
D: .
V: TRBV2

DNA: TGTGCCAGCAGTGAACAGGGGCCTTCTAATGAAAAACTGTTTTTT
CDR3: CASSEQGPSNEKLFF
J: TRBJ1-4
size: .
D: .
V: TRBV2

DNA: TGTGCCAGCAGCCCGACAGGGGTGCCTGAAGCTTTCTTT
CDR3: CASSPTGVPEAFF
J: TRBJ1-1
size: .
D: TRBD1
V: TRBV6-5

DNA: TGTGCCAGCAGCCAGGCCTATGGCTACACCTTC
CDR3: CASSQAYGYTF
J: TRBJ1-2
size: .
D: .
V: TRBV3-1/TRBV3-2

DNA: TGTGCCACCAGCAGAACTGAGGGGGGGCCTAGGGATGAGCAGTTCTTC
CDR3: CATSRTEGGPRDEQFF
J: TRBJ2-1
size: .
D: .
V: TRBV15

DNA: TGTGCCACCAGCAGAGCAGGGCGTAATTCACCCCTCCACTTT
CDR3: CATSRAGRNSPLHF
J: TRBJ1-6
size: .
D: .
V: TRBV15

DNA: TGTGCCAGCAGTTACGGACAGTCCACAGATACGCAGTATTTT
CDR3: CASSYGQSTDTQYF
J: TRBJ2-3
size: once
D: .
V: TRBV6-5

DNA: TGTGCCAGCAGCCCTAAATGGAGGACTAGCTCCTACGAGCAGTACTTC
CDR3: CASSPKWRTSSYEQYF
J: TRBJ2-7
size: .
D: .
V: TRBV21-1

DNA: TGTGCCAGCAGTCGGGGACAGGTTCAGCCCCAGCATTTT
CDR3: CASSRGQVQPQHF
J: TRBJ1-5
size: .
D: TRBD1
V: TRBV6-5

DNA: TGTGCCAGCAGCCGGGACAGGGCTACCTACGAGCAGTACTTC
CDR3: CASSRDRATYEQYF
J: TRBJ2-7
size: .
D: TRBD1
V: TRBV7-9

DNA: TGTGCCAGCAGCCAAGAAGGGGGCTCCTACGAGCAGTACTTC
CDR3: CASSQEGGSYEQYF
J: TRBJ2-7
size: .
D: .
V: TRBV4-2

DNA: TGTGCCAGCAACTTGGGTCTAGCGGGGGAATACGAGCAGTACTTC
CDR3: CASNLGLAGEYEQYF
J: TRBJ2-7
size: .
D: TRBD2
V: TRBV7-2

DNA: TGTGCCAGCAGCCGAGACAGCTTCTCTGGAAACACCATATATTTT
CDR3: CASSRDSFSGNTIYF
J: TRBJ1-3
size: once
D: .
V: TRBV6-5

DNA: TGTGCCAGCAGCTTAGGCCTGAACCAGGGTGACACTGAAGCTTTCTTT
CDR3: CASSLGLNQGDTEAFF
J: TRBJ1-1
size: .
D: .
V: TRBV7-6

DNA: TGTGCCAGTAGGACAGGATCCTCTGGAAACACCATATATTTT
CDR3: CASRTGSSGNTIYF
J: TRBJ1-3
size: .
D: .
V: TRBV19

DNA: TGTGCCAGCAGTTTAGACAGGGCGGCCACCTTC
CDR3: CASSLDRAATF
J: TRBJ1-2
size: .
D: .
V: TRBV12-3/TRBV12-4

DNA: TGTGCCACCAGTGATCCACCTGGGACAGGATCGAACAATGAGCAGTTCTTC
CDR3: CATSDPPGTGSNNEQFF
J: TRBJ2-1
size: once
D: TRBD1
V: TRBV24-1

DNA: TGTGCCAGCAGCCAACCACTAACAGGGACCGGACTAGCGGGGGGGCGGACAGATACGCAGTATTTT
CDR3: CASSQPLTGTGLAGGRTDTQYF
J: TRBJ2-3
size: .
D: TRBD2
V: TRBV4-2

DNA: TGCGCCAGCAGCCAAACAGGGGGCCGCTACGAGCAGTACTTC
CDR3: CASSQTGGRYEQYF
J: TRBJ2-7
size: .
D: TRBD1
V: TRBV5-1

DNA: TGTGCCAGCAGCTCCAGGGGGCTCAAAGACATTCAGTACTTC
CDR3: CASSSRGLKDIQYF
J: TRBJ2-4
size: .
D: TRBD1
V: TRBV5-4

DNA: TGTGCCAGCAGCTCCGGGACAAAAAAAGAGACCCAGTACTTC
CDR3: CASSSGTKKETQYF
J: TRBJ2-5
size: .
D: .
V: TRBV28

DNA: TGTGCCAGCACCCAAAGCTTGATCCTCAATGAGCAGTTCTTC
CDR3: CASTQSLILNEQFF
J: TRBJ2-1
size: .
D: .
V: TRBV6-5

DNA: TGTGCCACCAGTGACGGGACAGGGGGAACGGCTTTCTTT
CDR3: CATSDGTGGTAFF
J: TRBJ1-1
size: .
D: TRBD1
V: TRBV24-1

DNA: TGCGCCAGCAGCTTGACAGGGCTGGACCAGCCCCAGCATTTT
CDR3: CASSLTGLDQPQHF
J: TRBJ1-5
size: .
D: .
V: TRBV5-1

DNA: TGCGCCAGCAGCTCCGACGGACTAGCGGGAGAAGCAGATACGCAGTATTTT
CDR3: CASSSDGLAGEADTQYF
J: TRBJ2-3
size: .
D: TRBD2
V: TRBV5-1

DNA: TGTGCCAGTAGTGCCCGGGACAGGGGAACCTACGAGCAGTACTTC
CDR3: CASSARDRGTYEQYF
J: TRBJ2-7
size: .
D: TRBD1
V: TRBV19

DNA: TGTGCCAGCAGTTTCCAGATGGGCAATCAGCCCCAGCATTTT
CDR3: CASSFQMGNQPQHF
J: TRBJ1-5
size: .
D: .
V: TRBV28

DNA: TGTGCCAGCAGCTTGGCAGGGTTCTACGAGCAGTACTTC
CDR3: CASSLAGFYEQYF
J: TRBJ2-7
size: few
D: .
V: TRBV5-4

DNA: TGCAGCGTACGCCGGGACAGGGCCTACGAGCAGTACTTC
CDR3: CSVRRDRAYEQYF
J: TRBJ2-7
size: few
D: TRBD1
V: TRBV29-1

DNA: TGTGCCAGCAGCTCGACTAGCGGGAGAAATCATGGCACCGGGGAGCTGTTTTTT
CDR3: CASSSTSGRNHGTGELFF
J: TRBJ2-2
size: .
D: TRBD2
V: TRBV5-5

DNA: TGTGCCAGCAGTGAAAGGGGCCAGTCCGAAGCTTTCTTT
CDR3: CASSERGQSEAFF
J: TRBJ1-1
size: .
D: .
V: TRBV6-1

DNA: TGTGCCACCAGTGACCCGGGAGGAGAGCAGTTCTTC
CDR3: CATSDPGGEQFF
J: TRBJ2-1
size: .
D: TRBD2
V: TRBV24-1

DNA: TGTGCCAGCAGTTTCCAGAACACCGGGGAGCTGTTTTTT
CDR3: CASSFQNTGELFF
J: TRBJ2-2
size: .
D: .
V: TRBV27

DNA: TGTGCCAGCAGCCAAGCGGCGACTGCCTACGAGCAGTACTTC
CDR3: CASSQAATAYEQYF
J: TRBJ2-7
size: .
D: .
V: TRBV5-5

DNA: TGCGCCAGCAGCTTGGACCCCCGGGAGACCCAGTACTTC
CDR3: CASSLDPRETQYF
J: TRBJ2-5
size: .
D: .
V: TRBV5-1

DNA: TGTGCCAGCAGTTACTCAGCTCCGAACACCATATATTTT
CDR3: CASSYSAPNTIYF
J: TRBJ1-3
size: .
D: .
V: TRBV6-2/TRBV6-3

DNA: TGTGCCAGCAACATGGACTCCAGTACTGGGAATGAGCAGTTCTTC
CDR3: CASNMDSSTGNEQFF
J: TRBJ2-1
size: .
D: .
V: TRBV2

DNA: TGCGCCAGCAGTGGCGTTAGCGGGAGCCTTGATGCCGGGGAGCTGTTTTTT
CDR3: CASSGVSGSLDAGELFF
J: TRBJ2-2
size: .
D: TRBD2
V: TRBV10-1

DNA: TGCGCCAGCAGCTTGGGGCAGGGTGGGGATCAGCCCCAGCATTTT
CDR3: CASSLGQGGDQPQHF
J: TRBJ1-5
size: .
D: .
V: TRBV5-1

DNA: TGTGCCAGCAGTCTAGCGGGAGTGTCCTACGAGCAGTACTTC
CDR3: CASSLAGVSYEQYF
J: TRBJ2-7
size: .
D: TRBD2
V: TRBV28

DNA: TGTGCCAGCAGCTTTGGGGGCAAGGAGCTGTTTTTT
CDR3: CASSFGGKELFF
J: TRBJ2-2
size: .
D: .
V: TRBV11-3

DNA: TGTGCCAGCAGTTATGGTCGGGAAAACTATGGCTACACCTTC
CDR3: CASSYGRENYGYTF
J: TRBJ1-2
size: .
D: .
V: TRBV6-5

DNA: TGCGCCAGCAGTGGCCAACTAGCGGGAGACGCAGATACGCAGTATTTT
CDR3: CASSGQLAGDADTQYF
J: TRBJ2-3
size: .
D: TRBD2
V: TRBV10-1

DNA: TGTGCCACCGATGACAGGGGCGGGAGGGCCGCTGATGAGCAGTTCTTC
CDR3: CATDDRGGRAADEQFF
J: TRBJ2-1
size: .
D: .
V: TRBV19

DNA: TGTGCCAGCAGCCAAGCCCCCCTAAAGGACAGGGGCTATGGCTACACCTTC
CDR3: CASSQAPLKDRGYGYTF
J: TRBJ1-2
size: .
D: TRBD1
V: TRBV14

DNA: TGTGCCAGCAGCTTGGAACAGCTGAACACTGAAGCTTTCTTT
CDR3: CASSLEQLNTEAFF
J: TRBJ1-1
size: .
D: .
V: TRBV5-4

DNA: TGTGCCAGCAGTTTGCTGGTGCCGACAGGGTGGTCCTACGAGCAGTACTTC
CDR3: CASSLLVPTGWSYEQYF
J: TRBJ2-7
size: .
D: TRBD1
V: TRBV28